The text below deals with one T cell receptor (beta chain). The antigen remains undetermined. Time point reported: cycle 4 day 1 (C4D1), after 5 to 7 weeks of nivolumab. Following autologous stem cell transplantation, relapse occurred in every patient, and exposure to brentuximab vedotin varied. Patients had relapsed/refractory classical Hodgkin lymphoma with complete response, partial response or progressive disease as best response. This entry is derived from a study of PD-1 blockade in classical Hodgkin lymphoma. The study, taken as a whole, reports: Newly diagnosed patients and complete responders had comparable diversity at baseline.

Germline values: CDR1 LNHDA, CDR2 SQIVND (reference sequence). The CDR3 totals 14 residues. V lost 5 bases, J lost 9 bases, and 17 bases lay in between. The assay was immunoSEQ multiplex PCR, and TCRdb's table has in-frame clones only and misses some. The data show roughly 64,000 clones, around 90% seen once. This sequence originates from a human donor with classical Hodgkin lymphoma. Specimen: peripheral blood mononuclear cells (PBMCs), collected before the fourth cycle of nivolumab. The gene calls are TRBV19 and TRBJ2-1; no reliable D call. CDR3 bases: TGTGCCAGTAGTGATCCGGGTTCGGTAGTTGAGCAGTTCTTC. It yields the protein CASSDPGSVVEQFF.